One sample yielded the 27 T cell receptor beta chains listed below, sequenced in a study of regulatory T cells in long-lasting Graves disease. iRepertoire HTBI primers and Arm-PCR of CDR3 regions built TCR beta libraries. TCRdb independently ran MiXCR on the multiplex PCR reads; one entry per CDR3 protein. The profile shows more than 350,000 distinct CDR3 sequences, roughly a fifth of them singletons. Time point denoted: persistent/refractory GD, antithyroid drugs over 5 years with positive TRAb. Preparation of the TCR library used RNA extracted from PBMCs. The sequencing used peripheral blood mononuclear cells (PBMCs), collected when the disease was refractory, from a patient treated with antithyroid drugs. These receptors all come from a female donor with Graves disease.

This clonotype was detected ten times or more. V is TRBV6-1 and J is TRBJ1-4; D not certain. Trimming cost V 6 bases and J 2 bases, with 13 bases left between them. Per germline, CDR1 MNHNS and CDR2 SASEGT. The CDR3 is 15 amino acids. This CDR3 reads CASRDLDGTNEKLFF. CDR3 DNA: TGTGCCAGCAGGGATCTAGATGGGACTAATGAAAAACTGTTTTTT.

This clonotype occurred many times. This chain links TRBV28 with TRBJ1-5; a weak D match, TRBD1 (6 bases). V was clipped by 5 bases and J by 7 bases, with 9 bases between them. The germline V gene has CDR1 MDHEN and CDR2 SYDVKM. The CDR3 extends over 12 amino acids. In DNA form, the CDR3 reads TGTGCCAGCAGTACCAGGGGACAGCCCCAGCATTTT. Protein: CASSTRGQPQHF.

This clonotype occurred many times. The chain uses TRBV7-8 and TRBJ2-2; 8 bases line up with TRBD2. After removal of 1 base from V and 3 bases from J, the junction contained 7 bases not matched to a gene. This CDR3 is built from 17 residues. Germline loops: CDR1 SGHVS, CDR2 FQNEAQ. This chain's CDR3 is CASSLDLGRAYTGELFF. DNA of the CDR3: TGTGCCAGCAGCTTAGATCTCGGGAGGGCCTACACCGGGGAGCTGTTTTTT.

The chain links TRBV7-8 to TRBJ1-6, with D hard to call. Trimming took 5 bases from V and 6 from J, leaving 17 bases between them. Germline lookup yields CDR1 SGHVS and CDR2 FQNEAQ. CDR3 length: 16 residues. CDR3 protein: CASSPVSGGPNSPLHF. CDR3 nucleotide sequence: TGTGCCAGCAGCCCCGTGAGCGGAGGGCCTAATTCACCCCTCCACTTT.

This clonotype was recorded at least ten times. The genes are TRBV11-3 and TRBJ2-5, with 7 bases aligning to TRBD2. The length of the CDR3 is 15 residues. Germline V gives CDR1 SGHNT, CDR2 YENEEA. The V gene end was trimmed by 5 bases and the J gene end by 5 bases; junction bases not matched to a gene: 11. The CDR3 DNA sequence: TGTGCCAGCAGCCCCGGGGAGGGGCTCGGGGAGACCCAGTACTTC. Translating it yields CASSPGEGLGETQYF.

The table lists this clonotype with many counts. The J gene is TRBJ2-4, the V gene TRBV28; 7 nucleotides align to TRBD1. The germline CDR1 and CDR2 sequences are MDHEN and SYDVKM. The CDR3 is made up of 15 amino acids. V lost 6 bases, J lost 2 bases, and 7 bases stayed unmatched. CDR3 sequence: CASSQTTGTKNIQYF. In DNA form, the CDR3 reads TGTGCCAGCAGCCAGACGACAGGGACCAAAAACATTCAGTACTTC.

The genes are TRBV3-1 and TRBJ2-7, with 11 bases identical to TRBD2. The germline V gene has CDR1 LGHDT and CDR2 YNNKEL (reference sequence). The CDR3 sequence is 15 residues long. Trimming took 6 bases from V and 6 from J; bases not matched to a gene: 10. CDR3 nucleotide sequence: TGTGCCAGCAGACAGACTAGCGGGATTGTAGGCGAGCAGTACTTC. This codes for CASRQTSGIVGEQYF.

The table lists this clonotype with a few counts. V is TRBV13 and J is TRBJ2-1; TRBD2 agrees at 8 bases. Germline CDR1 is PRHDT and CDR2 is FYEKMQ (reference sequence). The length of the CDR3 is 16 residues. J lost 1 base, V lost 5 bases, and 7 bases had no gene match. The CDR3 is CASSHGRAGSYNEQFF. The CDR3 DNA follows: TGTGCCAGCAGCCACGGGAGGGCAGGTTCCTACAATGAGCAGTTCTTC.

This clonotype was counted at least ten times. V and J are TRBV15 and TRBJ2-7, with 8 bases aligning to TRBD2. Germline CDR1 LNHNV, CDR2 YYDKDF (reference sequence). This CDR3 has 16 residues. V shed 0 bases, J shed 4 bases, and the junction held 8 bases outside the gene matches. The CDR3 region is CATSRDWSSGMYEQYF. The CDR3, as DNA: TGTGCCACCAGCAGAGATTGGAGTAGCGGGATGTACGAGCAGTACTTC. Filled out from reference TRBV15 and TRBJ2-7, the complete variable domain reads DAMVIQNPRYQVTQFGKPVTLSCSQTLNHNVMYWYQQKSSQAPKLLFHYYDKDFNNEADTPDNFQSRRPNTSFCFLDIRSPGLGDTAMYLCATSRDWSSGMYEQYFGPGTRLTVT.

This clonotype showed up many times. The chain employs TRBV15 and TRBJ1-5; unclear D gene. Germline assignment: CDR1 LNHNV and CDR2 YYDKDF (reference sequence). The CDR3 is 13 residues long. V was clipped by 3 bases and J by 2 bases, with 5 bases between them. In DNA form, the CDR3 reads TGTGCCACCAGCAGGACCGGCAATCAGCCCCAGCATTTT. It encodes CATSRTGNQPQHF.

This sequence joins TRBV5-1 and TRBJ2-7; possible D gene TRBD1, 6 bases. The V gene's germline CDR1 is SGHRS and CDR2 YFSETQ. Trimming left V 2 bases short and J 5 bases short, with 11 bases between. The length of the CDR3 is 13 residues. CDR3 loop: CASSFRAGDEQYF. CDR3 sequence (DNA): TGCGCCAGCAGCTTCAGGGCAGGGGACGAGCAGTACTTC.

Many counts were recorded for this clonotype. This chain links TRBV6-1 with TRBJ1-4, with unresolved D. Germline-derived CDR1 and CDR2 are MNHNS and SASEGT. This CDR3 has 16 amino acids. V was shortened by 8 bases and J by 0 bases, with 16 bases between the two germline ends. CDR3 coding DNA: TGTGCCAGCTGGCCGACTGGGTTTGCAACTAATGAAAAACTGTTTTTT. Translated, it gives CASWPTGFATNEKLFF.

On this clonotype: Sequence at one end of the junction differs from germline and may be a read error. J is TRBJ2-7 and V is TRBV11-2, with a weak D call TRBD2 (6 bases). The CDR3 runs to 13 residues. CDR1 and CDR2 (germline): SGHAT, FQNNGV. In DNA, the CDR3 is TGCGCCAGCAGCCAGATCGCTAGCGACGAGCAGTACTTC. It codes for CASSQIASDEQYF.

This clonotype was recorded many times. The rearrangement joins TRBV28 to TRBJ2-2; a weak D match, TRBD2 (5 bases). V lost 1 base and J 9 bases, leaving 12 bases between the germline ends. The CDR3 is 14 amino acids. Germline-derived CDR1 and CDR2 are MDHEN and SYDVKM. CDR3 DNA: TGTGCCAGCAGTTTATTGTCCGGAGGCCGGGAGCTGTTTTTT. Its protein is CASSLLSGGRELFF.

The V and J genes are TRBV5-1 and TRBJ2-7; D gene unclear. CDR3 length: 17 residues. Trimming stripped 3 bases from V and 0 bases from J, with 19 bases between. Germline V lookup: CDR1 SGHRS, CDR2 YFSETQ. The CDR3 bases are TGCGCCAGCAGCTACGTCCCGTGGAGCCCGATCTCCTACGAGCAGTACTTC. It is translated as CASSYVPWSPISYEQYF.

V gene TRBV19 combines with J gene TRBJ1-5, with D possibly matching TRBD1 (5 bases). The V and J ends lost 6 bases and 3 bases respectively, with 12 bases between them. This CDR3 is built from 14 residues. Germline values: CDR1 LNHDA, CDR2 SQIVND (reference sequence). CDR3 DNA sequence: TGTGCCAGTAGGACCCCAGGGAACAATCAGCCCCAGCATTTT. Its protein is CASRTPGNNQPQHF.

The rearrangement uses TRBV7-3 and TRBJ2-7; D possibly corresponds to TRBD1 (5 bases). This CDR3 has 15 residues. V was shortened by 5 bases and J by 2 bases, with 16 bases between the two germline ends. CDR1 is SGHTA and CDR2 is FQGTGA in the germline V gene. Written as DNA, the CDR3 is TGTGCCAGCAGCACCTCCACAGGCAAGACCTACGAGCAGTACTTC. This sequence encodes CASSTSTGKTYEQYF.

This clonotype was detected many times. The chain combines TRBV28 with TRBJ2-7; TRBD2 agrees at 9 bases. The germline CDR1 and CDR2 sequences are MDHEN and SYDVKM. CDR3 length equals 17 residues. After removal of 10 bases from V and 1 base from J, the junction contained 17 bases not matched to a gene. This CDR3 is CANIGSGGYPSSYEQYF. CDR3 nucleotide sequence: TGTGCCAACATAGGAAGCGGGGGGTACCCCTCATCCTACGAGCAGTACTTC.

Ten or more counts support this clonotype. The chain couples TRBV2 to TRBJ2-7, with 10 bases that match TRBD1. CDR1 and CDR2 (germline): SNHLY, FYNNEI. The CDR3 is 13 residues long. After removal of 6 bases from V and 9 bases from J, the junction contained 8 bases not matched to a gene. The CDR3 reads CASRGLGTGVQYF. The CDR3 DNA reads TGTGCCAGCAGGGGATTGGGGACAGGGGTGCAGTACTTC. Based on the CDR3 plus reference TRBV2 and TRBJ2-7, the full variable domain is EPEVTQTPSHQVTQMGQEVILRCVPISNHLYFYWYRQILGQKVEFLVSFYNNEISEKSEIFDDQFSVERPDGSNFTLKIRSTKLEDSAMYFCASRGLGTGVQYFGPGTRLTVT.

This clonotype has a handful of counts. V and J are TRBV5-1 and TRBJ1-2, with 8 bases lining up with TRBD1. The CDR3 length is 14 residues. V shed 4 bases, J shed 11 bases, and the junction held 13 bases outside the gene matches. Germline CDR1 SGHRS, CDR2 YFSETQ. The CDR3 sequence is CASSTGTGSVYYTF. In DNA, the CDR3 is TGCGCCAGCAGCACCGGGACAGGATCCGTTTATTACACCTTC.

DNA of the CDR3: TGTGCCAGCAGTTACTCGGGCGGGCGGACCCAAGGGTCCCAGTACTTC. As protein: CASSYSGGRTQGSQYF. V is TRBV6-2 or TRBV6-3 and J is TRBJ2-5; possibly TRBD2 for D (5 bases). V was trimmed by 0 bases and J by 9 bases, leaving 20 bases between them. The CDR3 covers 16 residues. CDR1 is MNHEY, CDR2 SVGEGT, per germline.

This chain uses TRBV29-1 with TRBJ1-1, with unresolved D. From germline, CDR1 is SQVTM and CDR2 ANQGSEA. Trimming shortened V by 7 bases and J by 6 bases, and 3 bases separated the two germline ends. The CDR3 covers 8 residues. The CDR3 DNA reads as TGCAGCGCCGCTGAAGCTTTCTTT. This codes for CSAAEAFF.

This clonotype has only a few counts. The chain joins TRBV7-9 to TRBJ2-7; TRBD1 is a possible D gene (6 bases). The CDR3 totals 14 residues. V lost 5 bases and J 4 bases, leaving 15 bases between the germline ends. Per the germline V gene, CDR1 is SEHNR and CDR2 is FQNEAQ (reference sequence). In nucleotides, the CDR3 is TGTGCCAGCAGCCCTAGGGGGTTCGTGTACGAGCAGTACTTC. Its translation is CASSPRGFVYEQYF.

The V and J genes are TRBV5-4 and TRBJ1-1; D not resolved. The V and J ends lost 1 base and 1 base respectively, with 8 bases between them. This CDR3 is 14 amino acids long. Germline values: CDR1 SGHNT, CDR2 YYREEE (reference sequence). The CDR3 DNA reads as TGTGCCAGCAGCTTGCGAAGGGAGAACACTGAAGCTTTCTTT. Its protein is CASSLRRENTEAFF.

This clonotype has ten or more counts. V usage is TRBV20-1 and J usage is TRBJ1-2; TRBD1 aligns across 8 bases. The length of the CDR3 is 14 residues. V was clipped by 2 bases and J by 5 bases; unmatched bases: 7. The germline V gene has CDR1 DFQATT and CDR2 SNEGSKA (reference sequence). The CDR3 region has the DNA TGCAGTGCTAGACCCGGACAGGGTGGATATGGCTACACCTTC. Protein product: CSARPGQGGYGYTF.

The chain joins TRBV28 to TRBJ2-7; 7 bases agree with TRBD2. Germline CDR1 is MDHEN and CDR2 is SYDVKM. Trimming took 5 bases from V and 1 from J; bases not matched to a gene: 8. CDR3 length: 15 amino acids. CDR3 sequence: CASSPRLAVSYEQYF. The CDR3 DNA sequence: TGTGCCAGCAGTCCGCGACTAGCCGTATCCTACGAGCAGTACTTC.

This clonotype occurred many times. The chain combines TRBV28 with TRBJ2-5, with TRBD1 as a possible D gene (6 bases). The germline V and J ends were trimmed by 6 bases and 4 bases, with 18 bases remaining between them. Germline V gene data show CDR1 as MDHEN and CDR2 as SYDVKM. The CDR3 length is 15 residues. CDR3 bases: TGTGCCAGCAGCCTAGTGGGGGCCCAGGGAGAGACCCAGTACTTC. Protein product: CASSLVGAQGETQYF.